Listed below are T cell receptor beta chains from one sample, sequenced in a study of blood T cell repertoires in COVID-19. Clones were read by immunoSEQ multiplex PCR, and TCRdb kept only the in-frame ones, dropping some. In the table there are under 300,000 clones, around 90% of which are singletons. What was sequenced was PBMCs or T cells enriched from blood (not recorded which). These receptors were obtained from a woman between 25 and 40 years old with acute COVID-19. Each CDR3 is given with its conserved first and last residue.

CDR3 length	V gene	J gene	CDR3 protein
18	TRBV18	TRBJ2-3	CASSPQGVAGASTDTQYF
11	TRBV30	TRBJ1-2	CAWIQSYGYTF
14	TRBV27	TRBJ2-1	CASSSGTIYNEQFF
13	TRBV29-1	TRBJ2-5	CSVHATAQETQYF
16	TRBV7-2	TRBJ2-2	CASSSLAGKDTGELFF
20	TRBV4-1	TRBJ1-4	CASSLKPGQGGLATNEKLFF
15	TRBV28	TRBJ2-1	CASSLGGKGPNEQFF
15	TRBV28	TRBJ1-5	CASSFRTAGNQPQHF
17	TRBV12-2	TRBJ2-3	CASRLVASWRGTDTQYF
12	TRBV12-5	TRBJ1-5	CASARVNQPQHF
15	TRBV20-1	TRBJ2-7	CSASRLAGRSYEQYF
14	TRBV6-5	TRBJ2-5	CASSYYGLQETQYF
12	TRBV12-3/TRBV12-4	TRBJ2-1	CASSLRGNEQFF
16	TRBV9	TRBJ2-6	CASSVGLSSGANVLTF
12	TRBV18	TRBJ2-5	CASSQGGETQYF
14	TRBV10-1	TRBJ1-1	CANAVVDRNTEAFF
16	TRBV14	TRBJ1-1	CASSLTGSVLGTEAFF
15	TRBV5-8	TRBJ1-2	CASSLRGSGSYGYTF
19	TRBV2	TRBJ1-1	CASSGSGGDGTGRNTEAFF
16	TRBV3-1/TRBV3-2	TRBJ1-1	CASSQGYGRLNTEAFF
14	TRBV6-5	TRBJ2-7	CASSTSGGPYEQYF
13	TRBV29-1	TRBJ1-5	CSVGTFSNQPQHF
15	TRBV5-6	TRBJ1-5	CASSFTGALNQPQHF
14	TRBV6-1	TRBJ1-6	CASSEFRGLSPLHF